What follows is one T cell receptor beta chain and its context. Clones were read by immunoSEQ multiplex PCR, and TCRdb kept only the in-frame ones, dropping some. The data show about 160,000 clones, roughly 90% seen once. The data originate from a study of control samples from healthy donors and cancer patients. Trimming stripped 3 bases from V and 1 base from J, with 9 bases between. Germline V gives CDR1 MDHEN, CDR2 SYDVKM. There are 14 residues in the CDR3. This chain connects TRBV28 to TRBJ1-1; no clear D gene. The sample was blood. This TCR derives from a woman younger than 45 in good health. The chain's CDR3 is CASSLKEANTEAFF. The CDR3, as DNA: TGTGCCAGCAGTTTGAAGGAGGCGAACACTGAAGCTTTCTTT.